The clone carrying this TCR beta chain has only a few counts. Antigen unknown. PCR amplification relied on 60 Vbeta primers (plus 13 Jbeta primers). Here immunoSEQ multiplex PCR was the method, and the copy in TCRdb shows in-frame clones only, minus some. The sample shows roughly 92,000 clones, approximately 7.7% of them seen only once. The donors, nominally healthy at sampling, likely had unrecorded immune exposures. The data derive from a study of cytomegalovirus exposure and HLA in healthy donors. The study, taken as a whole, reports: A list of approximately 160 TCR beta chains associated with cytomegalovirus was given. According to a later analysis, most TCR beta chains associated with CMV appeared HLA-restricted. Later, an analysis found that common viral pathogens appeared to be linked with several of the most significant clusters.

Germline loops: CDR1 SGDLS, CDR2 YYNGEE. The CDR3 is 16 residues long. The V gene end was trimmed by 3 bases and the J gene end by 6 bases; junction bases not matched to a gene: 12. Input material: PBMCs. The J gene is TRBJ2-1, the V gene TRBV9; 7 nucleotides align to TRBD1. This TCR was sampled from a man aged 50-59 years in good health and CMV-seronegative. CDR3 protein: CASSAGDSIDVNEQFF. The DNA of the CDR3 is TGTGCCAGCAGCGCAGGGGACAGTATCGACGTCAATGAGCAGTTCTTC. Looking up the rest from reference TRBV9 and TRBJ2-1 gives the full variable domain: DSGVTQTPKHLITATGQRVTLRCSPRSGDLSVYWYQQSLDQGLQFLIQYYNGEERAKGNILERFSAQQFPDLHSELNLSSLELGDSALYFCASSAGDSIDVNEQFFGPGTRLTVL.